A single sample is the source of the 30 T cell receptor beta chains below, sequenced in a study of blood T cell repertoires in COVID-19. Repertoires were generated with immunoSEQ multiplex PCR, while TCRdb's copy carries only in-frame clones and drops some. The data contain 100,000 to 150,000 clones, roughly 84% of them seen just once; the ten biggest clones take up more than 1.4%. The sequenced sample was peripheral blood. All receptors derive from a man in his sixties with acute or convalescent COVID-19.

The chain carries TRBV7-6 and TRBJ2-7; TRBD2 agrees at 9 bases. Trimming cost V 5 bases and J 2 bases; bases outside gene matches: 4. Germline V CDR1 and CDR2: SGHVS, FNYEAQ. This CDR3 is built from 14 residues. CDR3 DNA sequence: TGTGCCAGCAGCCCAGAGCGGGGGGCCTACGAGCAGTACTTC. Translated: CASSPERGAYEQYF.

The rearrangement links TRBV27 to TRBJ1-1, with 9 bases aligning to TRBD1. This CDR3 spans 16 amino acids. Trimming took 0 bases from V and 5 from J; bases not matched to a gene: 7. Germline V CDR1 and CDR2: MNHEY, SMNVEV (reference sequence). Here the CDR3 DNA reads TGTGCCAGCAGTTTATCGGGGACAGGGAGGGTGACTGAAGCTTTCTTT. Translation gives CASSLSGTGRVTEAFF.

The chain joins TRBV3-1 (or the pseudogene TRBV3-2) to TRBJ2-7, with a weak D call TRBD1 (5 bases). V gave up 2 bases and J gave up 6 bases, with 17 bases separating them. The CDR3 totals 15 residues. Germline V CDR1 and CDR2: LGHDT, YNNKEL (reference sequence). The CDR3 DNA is TGTGCCAGCAGCCAAACCTGGCAGGGTCTCGGCGAGCAGTACTTC. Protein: CASSQTWQGLGEQYF.

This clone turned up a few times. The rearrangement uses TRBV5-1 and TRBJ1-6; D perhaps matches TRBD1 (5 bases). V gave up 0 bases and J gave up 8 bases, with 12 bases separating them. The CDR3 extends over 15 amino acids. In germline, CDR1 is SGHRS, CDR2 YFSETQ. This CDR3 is CASSLVAGQDSPLHF. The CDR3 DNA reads TGCGCCAGCAGCTTGGTGGCAGGGCAGGATTCACCCCTCCACTTT.

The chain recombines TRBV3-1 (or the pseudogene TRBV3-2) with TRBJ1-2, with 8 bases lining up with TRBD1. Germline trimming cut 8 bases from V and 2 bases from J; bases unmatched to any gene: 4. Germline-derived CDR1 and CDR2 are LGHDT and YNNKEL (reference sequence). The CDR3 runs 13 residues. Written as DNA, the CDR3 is TGTGCCAGCGCCCGGACAGGGAACTATGGCTACACCTTC. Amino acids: CASARTGNYGYTF.

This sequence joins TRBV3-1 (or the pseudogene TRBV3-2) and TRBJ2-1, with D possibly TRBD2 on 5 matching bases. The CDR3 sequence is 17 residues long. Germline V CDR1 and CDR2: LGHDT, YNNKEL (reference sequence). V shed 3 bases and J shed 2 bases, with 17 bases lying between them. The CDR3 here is CASSHDESGKTYNEQFF. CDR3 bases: TGTGCCAGCAGCCACGACGAGAGCGGAAAAACCTACAATGAGCAGTTCTTC.

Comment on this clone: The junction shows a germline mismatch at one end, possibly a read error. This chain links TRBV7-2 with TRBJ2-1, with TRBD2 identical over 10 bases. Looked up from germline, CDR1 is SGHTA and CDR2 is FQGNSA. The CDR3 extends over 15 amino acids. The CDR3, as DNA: TGTGCCAGCAGCTCGCCTAGCGGGAGAAGGAATGGGCAGTTCTTC. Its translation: CASSSPSGRRNGQFF.

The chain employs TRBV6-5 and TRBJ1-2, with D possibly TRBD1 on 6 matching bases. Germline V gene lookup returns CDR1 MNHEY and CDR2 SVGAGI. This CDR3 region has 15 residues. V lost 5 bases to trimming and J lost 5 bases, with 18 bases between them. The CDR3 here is CASSQTRGSQYGYTF. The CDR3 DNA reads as TGTGCCAGCAGTCAGACCAGGGGTTCTCAATATGGCTACACCTTC.

CDR3 region: CASSVEGVLGTQYF. As DNA, the CDR3 is TGTGCCAGCAGCGTAGAGGGGGTATTGGGGACCCAGTACTTC. The chain employs TRBV9 and TRBJ2-5; D is possibly TRBD1 (6 bases). This CDR3 has 14 residues. Germline loops: CDR1 SGDLS, CDR2 YYNGEE. V lost 0 bases to trimming and J lost 7 bases, with 13 bases between them.

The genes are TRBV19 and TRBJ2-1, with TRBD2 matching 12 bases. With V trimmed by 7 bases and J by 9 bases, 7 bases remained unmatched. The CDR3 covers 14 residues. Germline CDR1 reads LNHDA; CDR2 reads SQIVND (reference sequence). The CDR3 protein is CASTGRTSGTEQFF. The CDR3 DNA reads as TGTGCCAGTACCGGACGGACTAGCGGGACTGAGCAGTTCTTC.

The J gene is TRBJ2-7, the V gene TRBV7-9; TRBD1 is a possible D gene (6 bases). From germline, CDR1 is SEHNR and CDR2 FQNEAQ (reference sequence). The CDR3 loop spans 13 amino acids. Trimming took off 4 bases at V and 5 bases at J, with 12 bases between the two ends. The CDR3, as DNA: TGTGCCAGCAGCTCCCAGGGGTCCCACGAGCAGTACTTC. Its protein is CASSSQGSHEQYF.

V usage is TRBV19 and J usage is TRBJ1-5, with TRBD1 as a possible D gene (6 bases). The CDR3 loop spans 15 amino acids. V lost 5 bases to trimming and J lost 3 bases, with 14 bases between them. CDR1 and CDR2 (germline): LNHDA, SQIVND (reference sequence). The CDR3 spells CASSLAQGPNQPQHF. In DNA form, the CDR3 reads TGTGCCAGTAGTCTCGCTCAGGGGCCCAATCAGCCCCAGCATTTT.

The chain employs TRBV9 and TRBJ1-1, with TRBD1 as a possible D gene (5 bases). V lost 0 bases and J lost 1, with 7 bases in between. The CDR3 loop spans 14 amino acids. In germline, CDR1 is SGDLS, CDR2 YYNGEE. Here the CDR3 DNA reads TGTGCCAGCAGCGTAGACCAGGGGAACACTGAAGCTTTCTTT. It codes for CASSVDQGNTEAFF.

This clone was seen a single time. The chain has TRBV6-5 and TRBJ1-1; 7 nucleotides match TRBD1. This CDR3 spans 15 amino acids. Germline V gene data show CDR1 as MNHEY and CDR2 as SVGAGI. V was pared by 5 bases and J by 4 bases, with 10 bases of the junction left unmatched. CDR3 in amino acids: CASSPRQGGTTEAFF. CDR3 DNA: TGTGCCAGCAGTCCCAGACAGGGAGGAACCACTGAAGCTTTCTTT.

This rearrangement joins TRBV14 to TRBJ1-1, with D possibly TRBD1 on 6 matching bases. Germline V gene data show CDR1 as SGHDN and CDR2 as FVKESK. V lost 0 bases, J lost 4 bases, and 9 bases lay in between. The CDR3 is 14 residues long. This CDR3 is CASSQDSGVTEAFF. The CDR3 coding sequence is TGTGCCAGCAGCCAAGATTCAGGGGTCACTGAAGCTTTCTTT.

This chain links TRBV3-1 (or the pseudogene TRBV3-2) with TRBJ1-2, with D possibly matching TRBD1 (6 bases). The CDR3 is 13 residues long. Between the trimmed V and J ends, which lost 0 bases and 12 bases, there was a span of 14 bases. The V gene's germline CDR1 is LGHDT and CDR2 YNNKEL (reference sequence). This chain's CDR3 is CASSQESTGRNTF. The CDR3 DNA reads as TGTGCCAGCAGCCAAGAGTCTACAGGGCGAAACACCTTC.

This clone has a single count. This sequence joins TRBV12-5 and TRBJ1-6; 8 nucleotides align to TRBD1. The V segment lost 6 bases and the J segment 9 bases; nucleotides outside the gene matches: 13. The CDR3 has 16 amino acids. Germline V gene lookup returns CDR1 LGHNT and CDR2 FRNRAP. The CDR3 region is CASGHPPGTGGSPLHF. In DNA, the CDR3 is TGTGCTAGTGGCCACCCCCCCGGGACAGGAGGTTCACCCCTCCACTTT.

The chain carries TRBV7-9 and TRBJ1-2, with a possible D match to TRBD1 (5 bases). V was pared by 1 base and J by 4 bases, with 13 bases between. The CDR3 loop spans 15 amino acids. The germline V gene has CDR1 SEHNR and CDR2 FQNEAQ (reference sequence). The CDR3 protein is CASSLDGGISYGYTF. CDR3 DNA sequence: TGTGCCAGCAGCTTAGATGGGGGGATTTCCTATGGCTACACCTTC.

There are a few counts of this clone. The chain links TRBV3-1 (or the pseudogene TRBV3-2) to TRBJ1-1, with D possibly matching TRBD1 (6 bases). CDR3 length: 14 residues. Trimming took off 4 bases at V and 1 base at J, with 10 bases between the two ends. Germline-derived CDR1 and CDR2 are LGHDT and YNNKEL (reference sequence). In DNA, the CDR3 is TGTGCCAGCAGCCGCCGGGGACAGAACACTGAAGCTTTCTTT. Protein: CASSRRGQNTEAFF.

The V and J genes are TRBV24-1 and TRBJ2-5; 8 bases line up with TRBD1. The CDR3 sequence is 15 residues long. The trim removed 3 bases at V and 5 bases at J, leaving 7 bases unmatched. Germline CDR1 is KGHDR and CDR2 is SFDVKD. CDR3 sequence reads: CATSDMQGAIETQYF. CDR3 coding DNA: TGTGCCACCAGTGATATGCAGGGGGCGATTGAGACCCAGTACTTC.

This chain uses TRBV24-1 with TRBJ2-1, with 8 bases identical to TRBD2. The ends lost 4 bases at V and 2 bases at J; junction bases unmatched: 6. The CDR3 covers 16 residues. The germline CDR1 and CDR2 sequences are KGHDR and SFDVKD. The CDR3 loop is CATSEPGGPTYNEQFF. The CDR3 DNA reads TGTGCCACCAGTGAACCGGGGGGGCCCACCTACAATGAGCAGTTCTTC.

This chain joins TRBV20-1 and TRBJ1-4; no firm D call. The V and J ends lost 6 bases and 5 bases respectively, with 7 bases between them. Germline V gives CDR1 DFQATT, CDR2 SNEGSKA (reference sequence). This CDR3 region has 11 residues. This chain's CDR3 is CSARGNEKLFF. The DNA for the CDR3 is TGCAGTGCCCGCGGAAATGAAAAACTGTTTTTT.

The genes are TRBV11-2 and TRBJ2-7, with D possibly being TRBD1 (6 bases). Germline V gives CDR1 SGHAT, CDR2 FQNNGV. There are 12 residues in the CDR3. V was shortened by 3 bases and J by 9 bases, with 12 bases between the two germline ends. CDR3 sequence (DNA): TGTGCCAGCAGCTTGGGGGACACAGGGCAGTACTTC. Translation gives CASSLGDTGQYF.

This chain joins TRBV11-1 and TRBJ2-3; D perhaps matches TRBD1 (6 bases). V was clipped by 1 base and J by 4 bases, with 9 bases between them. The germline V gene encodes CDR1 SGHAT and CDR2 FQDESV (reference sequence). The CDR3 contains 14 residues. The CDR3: CASSLGAGADTQYF. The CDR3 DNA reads TGTGCCAGCAGCTTAGGTGCAGGGGCAGATACGCAGTATTTT.

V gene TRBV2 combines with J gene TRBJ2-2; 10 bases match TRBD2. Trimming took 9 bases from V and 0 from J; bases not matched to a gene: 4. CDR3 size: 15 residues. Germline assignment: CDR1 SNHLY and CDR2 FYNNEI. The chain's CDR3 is CARGTSATNTGELFF. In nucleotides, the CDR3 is TGTGCCAGGGGGACTAGCGCTACGAACACCGGGGAGCTGTTTTTT.

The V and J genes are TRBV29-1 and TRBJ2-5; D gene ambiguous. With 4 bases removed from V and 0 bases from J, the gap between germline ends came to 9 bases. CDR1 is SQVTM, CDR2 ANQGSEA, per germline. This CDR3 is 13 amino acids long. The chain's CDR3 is CSVVWSHQETQYF. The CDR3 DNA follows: TGCAGCGTTGTTTGGAGTCACCAAGAGACCCAGTACTTC.

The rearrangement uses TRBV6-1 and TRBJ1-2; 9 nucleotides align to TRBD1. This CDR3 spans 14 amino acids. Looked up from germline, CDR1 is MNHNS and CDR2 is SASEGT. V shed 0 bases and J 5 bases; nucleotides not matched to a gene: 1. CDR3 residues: CASSEAGQGYGYTF. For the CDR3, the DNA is TGTGCCAGCAGTGAAGCGGGACAGGGTTATGGCTACACCTTC.

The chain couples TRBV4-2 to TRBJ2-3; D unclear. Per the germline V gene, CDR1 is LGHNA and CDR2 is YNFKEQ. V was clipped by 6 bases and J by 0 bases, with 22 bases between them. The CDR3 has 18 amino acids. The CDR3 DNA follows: TGTGCCAGCAGACCCCTGGATGGAAGCGCATCTAGCACAGATACGCAGTATTTT. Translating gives CASRPLDGSASSTDTQYF.

CDR3 nucleotide sequence: TGCGCCAGCAGCTTGGGTGGCAGAAGCAATCAGCCCCAGCATTTT. Protein sequence: CASSLGGRSNQPQHF. The chain couples TRBV5-1 to TRBJ1-5; no reliable D call. V lost 0 bases to trimming and J lost 1 base, with 8 bases between them. Germline V gives CDR1 SGHRS, CDR2 YFSETQ. The CDR3 sequence is 15 residues long.

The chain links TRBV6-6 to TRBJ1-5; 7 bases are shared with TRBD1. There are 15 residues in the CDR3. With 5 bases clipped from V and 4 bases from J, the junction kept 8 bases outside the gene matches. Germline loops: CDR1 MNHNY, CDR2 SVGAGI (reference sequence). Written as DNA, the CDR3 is TGTGCCAGCAGTGGTCCGGGACAGACGAATCAGCCCCAGCATTTT. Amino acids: CASSGPGQTNQPQHF.